Listed below are T cell receptor beta chains from one sample, sequenced in a study of T cells in Graves' hyperthyroidism and ophthalmopathy. TCRdb re-called the multiplex PCR reads with MiXCR, one entry per CDR3 protein. The repertoire includes hundreds of thousands of distinct CDR3 sequences, around 14% of them detected once, and 9.2% sits in the top ten. Sequenced input: blood. All receptors come from a young woman with Graves' hyperthyroidism. Both conserved end residues are trimmed from each CDR3. Only some rows state a clone size, as once, few, many or a class for expanded clones.

TRBV7-2,many,ASSPQSYEQY
TRBV5-1,many,ASSFGTTEAF
TRBV4-3,many,ASSAGWNSPLH
TRBV6-1,many,ASGESQGADTQY
TRBV5-6,few,ASSLFLGDTQY
TRBV12-3/TRBV12-4,many,ASKRGSGGASNTGELF
TRBV12-3/TRBV12-4,many,ASSSGTSYNEQF
TRBV6-1,NA,ASSDGQGAGNTEAF
TRBV19,NA,ASSPLASSYEQY
TRBV28,many,ASSGPGTSGSKGEQF
TRBV6-1,many,ASSYFGANTEAF
TRBV3-1,many,ASSRGQGNSPLH
TRBV18,many,ASSPRRTGGTDTQY
TRBV3-1,many,ASSQSAYTEAF
TRBV4-1,NA,ASSLGTSGTSYEQY
TRBV18,many,ASSLGTGNNEQY
TRBV20-1,NA,SAQDSYNSPLH
TRBV10-3,NA,AIKIRQLNTEAF
TRBV5-5,many,ASQTGGDTEAF
TRBV2,many,ASRFDLGYT
TRBV7-2,many,ASSLAGAPGELF
TRBV4-1,few,ASSQASGRAGNEQF
TRBV28,few,ASSLVGDSFISYEQY
TRBV12-3/TRBV12-4,few,ASSWGQGNTGELF
TRBV12-3/TRBV12-4,many,ASSPDRAGYT
TRBV2,many,ALRAEYNEQF
TRBV18,NA,ASSPEGIETQY
TRBV12-3/TRBV12-4,many,ASSPGHLYNEQF
TRBV6-1,many,ASRPIAGAGGETQY
TRBV4-1,few,ASSQFGGSTEAF
TRBV20-1,NA,SAVGDLTYEQY
TRBV29-1,many,SAGSYNEQF
TRBV28,many,ASSLPPGRIHYGYT
TRBV9,many,ASSVVTSNDNEQF
TRBV20-1,many,SARTSGTYEQY
TRBV28,many,ASSSGFNTGELF
TRBV7-2,many,ASSFGPLSQPQH
TRBV27,many,ASSLFGQGSAEAF
TRBV18,few,ASSGGGASGNYEQY
TRBV27,many,ASSFHGSSYEQY
TRBV24-1,many,ATSDPRGLGTDTQY
TRBV6-2/TRBV6-3,NA,ASSYPPNGQF
TRBV14,NA,ASSPAPNSPLH
TRBV30,NA,AWILDSAWAEAF
TRBV12-5,NA,ASGTSGRWPYNEQF
TRBV3-1,NA,ASSQALAGGETQY
TRBV10-3,many,AISQYISPLH